This record looks at one T cell receptor beta chain sequence and its context. The V and J ends lost 8 bases and 4 bases, in that order; junction bases with no gene match: 12. The CDR3 runs to 15 residues. Per germline, CDR1 SNHLY and CDR2 FYNNEI. This specimen belongs to a study of blood T cell repertoires in COVID-19. Background on the study: Whether acute or convalescent, the COVID-19 samples came from the United States, Italy and Spain. Nucleic acid was either cDNA or gDNA, and it came from T cells, B-cell-depleted T cells, or PBMCs.

As handled by the study authors: Reference gene primer amplification gave nucleated cell count estimates. The table came from immunoSEQ multiplex PCR; TCRdb's copy has only in-frame clones and leaves some out. The D gene and trimming were derived from the DNA, and the V and J assignments and clone size from that table. This table holds 100,000 to 150,000 clones, around 80% found once. The chain employs TRBV2 and TRBJ2-5, with 8 positions matching TRBD1. This TCR was sampled from a man aged 50 or older with acute or convalescent COVID-19. Sequenced sample: peripheral blood. CDR3 in amino acids: CASVRGGQGSETQYF. In nucleotides, the CDR3 is TGTGCCAGCGTGAGGGGAGGACAGGGATCAGAGACCCAGTACTTC. The whole variable domain, filled in from reference TRBV2 and TRBJ2-5, reads EPEVTQTPSHQVTQMGQEVILRCVPISNHLYFYWYRQILGQKVEFLVSFYNNEISEKSEIFDDQFSVERPDGSNFTLKIRSTKLEDSAMYFCASVRGGQGSETQYFGPGTRLLVL.